Presented here are 15 T cell receptor beta chains from one specimen sequenced in a study of spatial heterogeneity in lung cancer. TCRdb independently ran MiXCR on the 5' RACE reads; one entry per CDR3 protein. The sample lists about 120,000 distinct CDR3 sequences, 10% to 14% occurring once. Time point described: blood at routine non-recurrence follow-up after resection. The sequencing used PBMCs, collected at follow-up. All receptors come from a female donor with early-stage non-small cell lung cancer.

This clonotype was seen many times. The CDR3 sequence is CSAPRQGSTEAFF. CDR3 DNA sequence: TGCAGTGCACCGCGACAGGGTAGTACTGAAGCTTTCTTT. This rearrangement joins TRBV20-1 to TRBJ1-1; 7 bases fit TRBD1. Germline-derived CDR1 and CDR2 are DFQATT and SNEGSKA (reference sequence). The CDR3 spans 13 residues. After removal of 6 bases from V and 5 bases from J, the junction contained 9 bases not matched to a gene.

The chain recombines TRBV18 with TRBJ2-2; D is unresolved. With 4 bases removed from V and 6 bases from J, the gap between germline ends came to 21 bases. Germline V lookup: CDR1 KGHSH, CDR2 LQKENI. This CDR3 is built from 17 residues. The CDR3 loop reads CASSQTHQNSLPGELFF. The CDR3 region has the DNA TGTGCCAGCTCACAAACTCACCAAAACAGCCTCCCCGGGGAGCTGTTTTTT.

This clonotype was found a few times. V is TRBV5-1 and J is TRBJ1-5, with D unresolved. The germline V gene has CDR1 SGHRS and CDR2 YFSETQ. V lost 0 bases and J lost 6, with 13 bases in between. CDR3 length equals 15 residues. The CDR3 bases are TGCGCCAGCAGCTTGGATGGGGAGCTGGGTCAGCCCCAGCATTTT. Translated, it gives CASSLDGELGQPQHF.

This clonotype was observed at least ten times. The rearrangement links TRBV9 to TRBJ2-2; TRBD1 matches at 7 bases. V dropped 4 bases and J dropped 4; count of bases not matched to a gene: 7. Germline V gives CDR1 SGDLS, CDR2 YYNGEE. The CDR3 length is 15 residues. The CDR3 DNA reads as TGTGCCAGCAGCCCCCAGACAGGGCGCACCGGGGAGCTGTTTTTT. Protein sequence: CASSPQTGRTGELFF.

This clonotype was detected many times. The chain uses TRBV4-1 and TRBJ1-4; D not resolved. Germline V gene sequence: CDR1 MGHRA, CDR2 YSYEKL. CDR3 size: 14 residues. V lost 0 bases and J lost 3, with 5 bases in between. CDR3 protein: CASSQDHANEKLFF. As DNA, the CDR3 is TGCGCCAGCAGCCAAGATCATGCTAATGAAAAACTGTTTTTT.

In the case of this clonotype: This may stem from a read error, because a much larger clone lies one nucleotide away. The rearrangement links TRBV18 to TRBJ2-2, with D unclear. The CDR3 spans 15 residues. CDR1 is KGHSH, CDR2 LQKENI, per germline. V was cut by 4 bases and J by 1 base, with 10 bases left in between. The CDR3 here is CASSRPDGNTGELFF. CDR3 sequence (DNA): TGTGCCAGCTCACGCCCGGACGGGAACACCGGGGAGCTGTTTTTT.

There are a few counts of this clonotype. Given the absence of the conserved phenylalanine or tryptophan at the CDR3 end, a read error is likely. The V gene is TRBV6-5, the J gene TRBJ2-6, with a possible D match to TRBD1 (5 bases). CDR1 MNHEY and CDR2 SVGAGI come from the germline V gene. Trimming removed 6 bases from V and 0 bases from J, with 6 bases in between. The CDR3 runs 14 residues. CDR3 bases: TGTGCCAGCAGCCAGGGCTCTGGGGCCAACGTCCTGACTTCC. It translates to CASSQGSGANVLTS.

This clonotype was seen only a few times. V gene TRBV6-5 combines with J gene TRBJ1-1; 8 positions match TRBD1. Germline V gene data show CDR1 as MNHEY and CDR2 as SVGAGI. Trimming removed 8 bases from V and 2 bases from J; junction bases left unmatched: 7. This CDR3 spans 14 amino acids. The DNA of the CDR3 is TGTGCCAGCGGGGAGGACAGGGCCAACACTGAAGCTTTCTTT. It specifies CASGEDRANTEAFF.

The chain carries TRBV19 and TRBJ2-1; 14 bases align to TRBD2. Trimming removed 10 bases from V and 4 bases from J; junction bases left unmatched: 12. The germline V gene encodes CDR1 LNHDA and CDR2 SQIVND (reference sequence). The CDR3 spans 17 residues. CDR3 amino acids: CATRLGTSGSGYNEQFF. The DNA of the CDR3 is TGTGCCACCCGACTAGGGACTAGCGGGAGTGGGTACAATGAGCAGTTCTTC.

This clonotype turned up a few times. The chain employs TRBV4-2 and TRBJ2-3, with TRBD1 matching over 9 bases. The CDR3 sequence is 15 residues long. V shed 1 base, J shed 4 bases, and the junction held 3 bases outside the gene matches. From germline, CDR1 is LGHNA and CDR2 YNFKEQ. The CDR3 here is CASSQGDRDPDTQYF. In DNA form, the CDR3 reads TGTGCCAGCAGCCAAGGGGACAGGGACCCAGATACGCAGTATTTT.

The chain couples TRBV12-3 or TRBV12-4 to TRBJ2-1, with D perhaps TRBD1 (6 bases). V shed 1 base and J shed 5 bases, with 9 bases lying between them. The CDR3 length is 14 residues. This chain's CDR3 is CASSLGTANNEQFF. Here the CDR3 DNA reads TGTGCCAGCAGTTTAGGGACAGCAAACAATGAGCAGTTCTTC.

This clonotype was detected only a few times. The chain has TRBV25-1 and TRBJ2-5; D remains ambiguous. Germline V gives CDR1 MGHDK, CDR2 SYGVNS. The CDR3 is 12 residues long. The germline V and J ends were trimmed by 4 bases and 7 bases, with 10 bases remaining between them. CDR3 nucleotides: TGTGCCAGCAGTGTCAAGGACGCGACCCAGTACTTC. It is translated as CASSVKDATQYF.

The CDR3, as DNA: TGTGCCAGCAGCTTAGCCGCATATTTCGGGGCCCAACGGACCGGGGAGCTGTTTTTT. Its protein is CASSLAAYFGAQRTGELFF. The chain carries TRBV13 and TRBJ2-2; D tentatively fits TRBD1 or TRBD2 (5 bases each). The germline V and J ends were trimmed by 1 base and 5 bases, with 23 bases remaining between them. CDR1 PRHDT and CDR2 FYEKMQ come from the germline V gene (reference sequence). This CDR3 has 19 amino acids.

The chain has TRBV29-1 and TRBJ2-1; D could derive from TRBD1 or TRBD2 (5 bases each). The CDR3 runs to 11 residues. V gave up 5 bases and J gave up 6 bases, with 8 bases separating them. CDR1 is SQVTM, CDR2 ANQGSEA, per germline. The CDR3 sequence: CSVHGGNEQFF. For the CDR3, the DNA is TGCAGCGTTCATGGGGGCAATGAGCAGTTCTTC.

This clonotype was detected a few times. Here the CDR3 reads CSVGASGLAGYNEQFF. In DNA, the CDR3 is TGCAGCGTTGGGGCCAGCGGACTAGCGGGCTACAATGAGCAGTTCTTC. The V gene is TRBV29-1, the J gene TRBJ2-1; 11 bases are a match to TRBD2. CDR1 and CDR2 from the germline V gene are SQVTM and ANQGSEA. J lost 3 bases, V lost 4 bases, and 8 bases had no gene match. The CDR3 has 16 residues.